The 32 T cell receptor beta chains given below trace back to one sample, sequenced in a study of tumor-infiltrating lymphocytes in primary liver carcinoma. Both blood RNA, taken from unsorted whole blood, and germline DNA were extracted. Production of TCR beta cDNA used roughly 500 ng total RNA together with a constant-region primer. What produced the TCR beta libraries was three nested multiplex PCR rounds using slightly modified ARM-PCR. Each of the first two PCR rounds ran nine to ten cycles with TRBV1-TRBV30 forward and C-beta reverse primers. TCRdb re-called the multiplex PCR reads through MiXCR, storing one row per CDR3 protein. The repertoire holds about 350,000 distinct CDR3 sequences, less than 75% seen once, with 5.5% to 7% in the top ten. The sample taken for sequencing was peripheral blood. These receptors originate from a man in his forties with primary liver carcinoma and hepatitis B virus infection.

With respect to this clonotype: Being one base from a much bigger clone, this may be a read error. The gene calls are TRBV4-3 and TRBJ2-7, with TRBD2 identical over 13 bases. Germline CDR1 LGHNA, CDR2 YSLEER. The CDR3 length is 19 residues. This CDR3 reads CASSQDLPTGTSGTYERYF. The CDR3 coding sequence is TGCGCCAGCAGCCAAGACCTCCCGACCGGGACTAGCGGGACGTACGAGCGGTACTTC.

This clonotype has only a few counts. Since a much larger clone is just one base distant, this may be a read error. CDR3 sequence (DNA): TGTGCCAGCAGTTACCCGAAAGAGCAGCCCCAGCATTTT. Amino acids: CASSYPKEQPQHF. The chain recombines TRBV6-5 with TRBJ1-5; D is ambiguous. V shed 2 bases and J shed 7 bases, with 9 bases lying between them. CDR1 and CDR2 from the germline V gene are MNHEY and SVGAGI. The CDR3 extends over 13 amino acids.

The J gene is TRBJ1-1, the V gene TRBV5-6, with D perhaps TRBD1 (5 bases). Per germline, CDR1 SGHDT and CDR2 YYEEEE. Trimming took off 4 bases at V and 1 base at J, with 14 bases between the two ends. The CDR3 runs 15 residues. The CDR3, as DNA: TGTGCCAGCAGCCCGGGACTCTCAGGGAACACTGAAGCTTTCTTT. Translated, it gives CASSPGLSGNTEAFF.

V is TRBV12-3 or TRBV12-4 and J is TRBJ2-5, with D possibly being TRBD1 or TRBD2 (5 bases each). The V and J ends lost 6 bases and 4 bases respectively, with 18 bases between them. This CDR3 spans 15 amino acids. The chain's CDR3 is CASSSSRRGTETQYF. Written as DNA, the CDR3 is TGTGCCAGCAGCTCTAGCAGGAGAGGGACAGAGACCCAGTACTTC.

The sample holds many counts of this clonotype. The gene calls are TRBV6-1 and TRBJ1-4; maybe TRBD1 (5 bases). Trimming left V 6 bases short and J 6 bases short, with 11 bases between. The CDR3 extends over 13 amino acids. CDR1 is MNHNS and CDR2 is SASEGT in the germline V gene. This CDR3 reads CASSPDMDEKLFF. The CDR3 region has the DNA TGTGCCAGCAGCCCGGACATGGATGAAAAACTGTTTTTT.

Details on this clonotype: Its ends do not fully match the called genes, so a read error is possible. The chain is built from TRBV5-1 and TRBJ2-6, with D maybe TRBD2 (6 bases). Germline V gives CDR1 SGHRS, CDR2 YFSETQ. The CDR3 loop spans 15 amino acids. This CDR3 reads CASSAGGTGADVLTF. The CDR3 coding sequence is TGCGCCAGCAGCGCGGGCGGGACTGGGGCCGACGTCCTGACTTTC.

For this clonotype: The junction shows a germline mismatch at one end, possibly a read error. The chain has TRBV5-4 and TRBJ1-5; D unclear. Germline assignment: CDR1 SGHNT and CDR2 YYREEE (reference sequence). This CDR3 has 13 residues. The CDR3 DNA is TGTGTCAGCAGCCCTGGTCTAGATCAGCCCCAGCATTTT. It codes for CVSSPGLDQPQHF. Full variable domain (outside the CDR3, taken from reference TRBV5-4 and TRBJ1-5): ETGVTQSPTHLIKTRGQQVTLRCSSQSGHNTVSWYQQALGQGPQFIFQYYREEENGRGNFPPRFSGLQFPNYSSELNVNALELDDSALYLCVSSPGLDQPQHFGDGTRLSIL.

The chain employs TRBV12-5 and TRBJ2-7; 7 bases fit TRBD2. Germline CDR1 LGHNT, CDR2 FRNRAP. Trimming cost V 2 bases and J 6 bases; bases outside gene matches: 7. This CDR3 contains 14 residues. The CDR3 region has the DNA TGTGCTAGTGGTTTGCCGAGACTAGCTTCCGAGCAGTACTTC. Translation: CASGLPRLASEQYF.

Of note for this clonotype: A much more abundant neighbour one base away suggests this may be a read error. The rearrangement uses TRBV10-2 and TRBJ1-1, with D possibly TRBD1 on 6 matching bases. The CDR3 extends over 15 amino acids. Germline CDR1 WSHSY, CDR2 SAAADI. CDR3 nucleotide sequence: TGCACCAGCAGTGAGTCGGGGGGCGGAGGCACTGAAGCTTTCTTT. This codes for CTSSESGGGGTEAFF.

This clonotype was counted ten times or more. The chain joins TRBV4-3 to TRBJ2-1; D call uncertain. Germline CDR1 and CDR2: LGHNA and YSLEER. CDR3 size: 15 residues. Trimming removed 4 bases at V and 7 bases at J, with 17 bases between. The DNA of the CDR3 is TGCGCCAGCAGCCCGACTCCCTCCCTTATTAATGAGCAGTTCTTC. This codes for CASSPTPSLINEQFF.

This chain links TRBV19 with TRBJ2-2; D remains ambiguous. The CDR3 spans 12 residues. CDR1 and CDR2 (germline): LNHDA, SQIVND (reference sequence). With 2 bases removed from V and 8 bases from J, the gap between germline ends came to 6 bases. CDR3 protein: CASSIPSGELFF. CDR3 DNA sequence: TGTGCCAGTAGTATACCATCGGGGGAGCTGTTTTTT.

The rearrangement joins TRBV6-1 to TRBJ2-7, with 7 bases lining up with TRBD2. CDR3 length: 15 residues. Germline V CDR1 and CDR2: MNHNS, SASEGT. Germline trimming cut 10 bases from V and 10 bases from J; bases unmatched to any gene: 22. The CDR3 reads CATRSSGLPSCDQYF. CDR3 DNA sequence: TGTGCCACCCGATCATCGGGACTACCCTCCTGCGATCAGTACTTC.

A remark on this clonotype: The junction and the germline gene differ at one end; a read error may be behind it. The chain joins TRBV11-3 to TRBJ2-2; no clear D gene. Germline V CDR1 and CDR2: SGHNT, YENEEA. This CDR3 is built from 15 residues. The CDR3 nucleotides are TGTGTCAGCAGCTTAGAAAGCGCGAACACCGGGGAGCTGTTTTTT. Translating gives CVSSLESANTGELFF.

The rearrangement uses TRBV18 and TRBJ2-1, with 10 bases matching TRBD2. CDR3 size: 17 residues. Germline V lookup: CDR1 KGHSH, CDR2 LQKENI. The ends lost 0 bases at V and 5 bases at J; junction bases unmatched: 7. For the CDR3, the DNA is TGTGCCAGCTCACCACCGCAGGGACTAGCGATGAACAATGAGCAGTTCTTC. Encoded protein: CASSPPQGLAMNNEQFF.

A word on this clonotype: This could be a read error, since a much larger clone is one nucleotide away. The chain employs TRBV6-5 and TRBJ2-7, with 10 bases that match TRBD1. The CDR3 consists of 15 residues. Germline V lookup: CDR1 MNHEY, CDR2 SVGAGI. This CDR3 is CVSSYRGQGPYEQYF. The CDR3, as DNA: TGTGTCAGCAGTTACCGGGGACAGGGGCCCTACGAGCAGTACTTC.

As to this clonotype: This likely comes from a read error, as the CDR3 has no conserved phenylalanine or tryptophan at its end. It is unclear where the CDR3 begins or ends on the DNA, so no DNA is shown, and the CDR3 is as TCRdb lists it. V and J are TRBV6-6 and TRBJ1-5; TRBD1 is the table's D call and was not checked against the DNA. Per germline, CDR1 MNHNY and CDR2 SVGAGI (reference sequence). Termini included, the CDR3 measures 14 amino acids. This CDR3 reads CASIFSPGGQPQQL.

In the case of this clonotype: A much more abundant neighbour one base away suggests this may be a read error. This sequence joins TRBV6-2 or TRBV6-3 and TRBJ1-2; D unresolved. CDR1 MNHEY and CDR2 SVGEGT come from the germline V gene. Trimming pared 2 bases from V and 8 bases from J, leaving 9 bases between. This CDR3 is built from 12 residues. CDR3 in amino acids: CASSYGNEGYTF. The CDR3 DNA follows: TGTGCCAGCAGTTACGGGAACGAGGGCTACACCTTC.

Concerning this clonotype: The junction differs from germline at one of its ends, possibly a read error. CDR3 in DNA: TGTGACAGCAGCCCGGGGATCGGGGCAACTAATGAAAAACTATTTTTT. Encoded protein: CDSSPGIGATNEKLFF. The chain carries TRBV11-2 and TRBJ1-4; D possibly corresponds to TRBD1 (5 bases). This CDR3 has 16 amino acids. Germline loops: CDR1 SGHAT, CDR2 FQNNGV. Full variable domain (missing parts from reference TRBV11-2 and TRBJ1-4): EAGVAQSPRYKIIEKRQSVAFWCNPISGHATLYWYQQILGQGPKLLIQFQNNGVVDDSQLPKDRFSAERLKGVDSTLKIQPAKLEDSAVYLCDSSPGIGATNEKLFFGSGTQLSVL.

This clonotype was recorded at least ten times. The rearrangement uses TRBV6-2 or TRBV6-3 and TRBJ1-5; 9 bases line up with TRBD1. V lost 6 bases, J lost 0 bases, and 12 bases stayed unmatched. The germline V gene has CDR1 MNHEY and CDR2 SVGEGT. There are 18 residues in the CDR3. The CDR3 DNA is TGTGCCAGCAGGTCACAGGGGGCTGGATCGGATAGCAATCAGCCCCAGCATTTT. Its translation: CASRSQGAGSDSNQPQHF.

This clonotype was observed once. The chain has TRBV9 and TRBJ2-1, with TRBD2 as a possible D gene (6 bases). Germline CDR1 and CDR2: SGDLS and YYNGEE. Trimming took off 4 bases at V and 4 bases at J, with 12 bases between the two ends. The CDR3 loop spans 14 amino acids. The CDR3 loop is CASSRAGMYNEQFF. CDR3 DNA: TGTGCCAGCAGCCGGGCGGGAATGTACAATGAGCAGTTCTTC.

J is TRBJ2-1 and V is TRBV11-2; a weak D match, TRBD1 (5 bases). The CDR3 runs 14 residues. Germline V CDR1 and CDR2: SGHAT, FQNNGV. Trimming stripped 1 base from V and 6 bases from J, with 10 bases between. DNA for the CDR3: TGTGCCAGCAGCTTAGCGACAGCCTGCAATGAGCAGTTCTTC. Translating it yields CASSLATACNEQFF. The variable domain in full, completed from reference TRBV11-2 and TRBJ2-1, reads EAGVAQSPRYKIIEKRQSVAFWCNPISGHATLYWYQQILGQGPKLLIQFQNNGVVDDSQLPKDRFSAERLKGVDSTLKIQPAKLEDSAVYLCASSLATACNEQFFGPGTRLTVL.

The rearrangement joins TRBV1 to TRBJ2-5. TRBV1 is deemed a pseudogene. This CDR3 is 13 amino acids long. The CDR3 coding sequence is TGCACCAGCAGTCACGACATACAAGAGACCCAGTACTTC. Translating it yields CTSSHDIQETQYF.

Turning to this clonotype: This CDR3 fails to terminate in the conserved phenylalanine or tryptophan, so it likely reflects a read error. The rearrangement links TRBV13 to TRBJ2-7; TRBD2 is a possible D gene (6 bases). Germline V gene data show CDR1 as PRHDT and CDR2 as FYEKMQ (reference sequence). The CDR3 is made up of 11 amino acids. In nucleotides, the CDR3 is TGTGCTAGCAGCTTACGGGGGGAGCAGTACTCC. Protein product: CASSLRGEQYS.

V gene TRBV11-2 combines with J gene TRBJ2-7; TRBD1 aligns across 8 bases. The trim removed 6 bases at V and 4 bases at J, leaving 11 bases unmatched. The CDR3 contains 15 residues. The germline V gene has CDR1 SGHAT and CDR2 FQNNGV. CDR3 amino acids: CASRPPLTGEYEQYF. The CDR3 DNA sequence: TGTGCCAGCAGACCCCCATTGACAGGGGAATACGAGCAGTACTTC.

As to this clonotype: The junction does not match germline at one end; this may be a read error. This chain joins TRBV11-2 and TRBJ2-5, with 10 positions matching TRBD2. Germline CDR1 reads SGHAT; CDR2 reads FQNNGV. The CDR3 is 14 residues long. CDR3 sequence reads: CVSSSASGSRTQYF. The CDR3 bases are TGTGTCAGCAGCTCAGCTAGCGGGAGTAGGACCCAGTACTTC.

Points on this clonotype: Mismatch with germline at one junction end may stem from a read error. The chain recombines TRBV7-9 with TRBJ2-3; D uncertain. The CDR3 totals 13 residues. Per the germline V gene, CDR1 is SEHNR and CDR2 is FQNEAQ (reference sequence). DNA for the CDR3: TGTGCCAGCGGCCACTCGAGCACAGATACGCAATATTTT. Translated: CASGHSSTDTQYF.

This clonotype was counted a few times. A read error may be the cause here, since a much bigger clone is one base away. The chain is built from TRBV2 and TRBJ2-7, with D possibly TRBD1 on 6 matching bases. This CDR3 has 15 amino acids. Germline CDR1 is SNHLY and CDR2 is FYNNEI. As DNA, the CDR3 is TGTGCCAGCAGTGAGAACAGGGCGGTCTCCTGCGAGCAGTACTTC. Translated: CASSENRAVSCEQYF. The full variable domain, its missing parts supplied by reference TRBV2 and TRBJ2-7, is EPEVTQTPSHQVTQMGQEVILRCVPISNHLYFYWYRQILGQKVEFLVSFYNNEISEKSEIFDDQFSVERPDGSNFTLKIRSTKLEDSAMYFCASSENRAVSCEQYFGPGTRLTVT.

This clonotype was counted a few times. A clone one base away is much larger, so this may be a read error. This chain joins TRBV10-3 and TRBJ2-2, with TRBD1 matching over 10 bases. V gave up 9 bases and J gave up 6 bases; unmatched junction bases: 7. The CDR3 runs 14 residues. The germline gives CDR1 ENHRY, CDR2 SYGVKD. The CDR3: CAIGTGDFAGELFF. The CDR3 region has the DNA TGTGCCATAGGGACAGGGGATTTCGCCGGGGAGCTGTTTTTT.

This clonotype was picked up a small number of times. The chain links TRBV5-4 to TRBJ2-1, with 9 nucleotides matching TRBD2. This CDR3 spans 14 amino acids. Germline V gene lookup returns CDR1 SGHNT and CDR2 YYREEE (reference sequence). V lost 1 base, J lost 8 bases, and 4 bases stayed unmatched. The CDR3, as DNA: TGTGCCAGCAGCTTGCCTAGCGGGAAGTATGAGCAGTTCTTC. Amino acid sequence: CASSLPSGKYEQFF.

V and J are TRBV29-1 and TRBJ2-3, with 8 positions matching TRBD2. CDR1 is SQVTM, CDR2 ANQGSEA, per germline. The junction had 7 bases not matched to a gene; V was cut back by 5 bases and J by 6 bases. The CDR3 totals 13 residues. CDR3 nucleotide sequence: TGCAGCGTTTCCGGGACTAGGTACGATACGCAGTATTTT. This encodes CSVSGTRYDTQYF.

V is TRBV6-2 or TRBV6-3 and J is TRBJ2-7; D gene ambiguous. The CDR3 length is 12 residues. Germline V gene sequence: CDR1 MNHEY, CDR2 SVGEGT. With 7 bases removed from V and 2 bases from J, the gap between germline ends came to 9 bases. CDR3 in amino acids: CASKGNTYEQYF. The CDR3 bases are TGTGCCAGCAAAGGCAACACCTACGAGCAGTACTTC.

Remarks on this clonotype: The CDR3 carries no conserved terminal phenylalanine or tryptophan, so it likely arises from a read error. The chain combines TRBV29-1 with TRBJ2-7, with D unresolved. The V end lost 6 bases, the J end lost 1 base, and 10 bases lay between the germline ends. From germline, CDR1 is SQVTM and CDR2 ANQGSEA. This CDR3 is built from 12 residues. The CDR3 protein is CSVRCSSYEQYY. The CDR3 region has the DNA TGCAGCGTCCGGTGTTCTTCCTACGAGCAGTACTAC.